These 24 T cell receptor beta chains came from one sample sequenced in a study of post-analysis software for immune sequencing data. The study, taken as a whole, reports: TRBV5-6, TRBV5-1 and TRBV20-1 belonged to a set of roughly five TRBV segments that were more frequent in patients than controls.

No antigen has been identified for these receptors. The TCR beta cDNA libraries carried unique molecular identifiers. TCRdb itself ran the PCR reads through MiXCR, one entry per CDR3 protein. The sample consists of 550,000 to 700,000 distinct CDR3 sequences, around 47% of them appearing once. Sequenced material: blood. All receptors derive from a girl between 10 and 17 years old with multiple sclerosis.

There are a few counts of this clonotype. The chain combines TRBV7-8 with TRBJ2-3; D ambiguous. The CDR3 consists of 13 residues. CDR1 SGHVS and CDR2 FQNEAQ come from the germline V gene. Trimming shortened V by 3 bases and J by 6 bases, and 10 bases separated the two germline ends. This CDR3 reads CASSFGSPDTQYF. CDR3 sequence (DNA): TGTGCCAGCAGCTTCGGCAGCCCGGATACGCAGTATTTT.

V is TRBV15 and J is TRBJ2-5; TRBD1 is a possible D gene (6 bases). The CDR3 spans 15 residues. Germline V lookup: CDR1 LNHNV, CDR2 YYDKDF (reference sequence). The V end was cut by 0 bases, the J end by 1 base, with 9 bases between. The CDR3 region is CATSRERGTQETQYF. As DNA, the CDR3 is TGTGCCACCAGCAGAGAAAGGGGGACCCAAGAGACCCAGTACTTC.

This sequence joins TRBV7-2 and TRBJ2-1, with TRBD2 matching 11 bases. The CDR3 length is 17 residues. V gave up 5 bases and J gave up 6 bases; unmatched junction bases: 12. The germline V gene encodes CDR1 SGHTA and CDR2 FQGNSA. DNA for the CDR3: TGTGCCAGCAGCCAGACCCTTAGCGGGAGGGCCCCCAATGAGCAGTTCTTC. Encoded protein: CASSQTLSGRAPNEQFF.

The sample holds many counts of this clonotype. The chain has TRBV12-3 or TRBV12-4 and TRBJ2-7; possibly TRBD1 for D (6 bases). Trimming shortened V by 5 bases and J by 4 bases, and 6 bases separated the two germline ends. The length of the CDR3 is 11 residues. The CDR3 sequence: CASSTGYEQYF. In DNA, the CDR3 is TGTGCCAGCAGTACAGGGTACGAGCAGTACTTC.

The chain carries TRBV7-8 and TRBJ2-1, with TRBD2 matching over 13 bases. V was pared by 6 bases and J by 7 bases, with 9 bases of the junction left unmatched. The germline gives CDR1 SGHVS, CDR2 FQNEAQ. The CDR3 consists of 16 residues. CDR3 loop: CASRTSGRRGVNEQFF. CDR3 coding DNA: TGTGCCAGCAGGACTAGCGGGAGGAGGGGGGTTAATGAGCAGTTCTTC.

V is TRBV12-3 or TRBV12-4 and J is TRBJ2-5, with D uncertain. This CDR3 region has 13 residues. V lost 6 bases and J 3 bases, leaving 11 bases between the germline ends. This chain's CDR3 is CASSTAQKETQYF. The DNA of the CDR3 is TGTGCCAGCAGCACAGCTCAGAAAGAGACCCAGTACTTC.

J is TRBJ2-7 and V is TRBV6-5; D may be TRBD1 (5 bases). Trimming stripped 2 bases from V and 3 bases from J, with 17 bases between. Germline CDR1 is MNHEY and CDR2 is SVGAGI. The length of the CDR3 is 16 residues. DNA for the CDR3: TGTGCCAGCAGTTACCAAGCGACAGTAGTTTTCTACGAGCAGTACTTC. Translated, it gives CASSYQATVVFYEQYF.

The genes are TRBV20-1 and TRBJ2-4; 14 bases agree with TRBD2. Matching the DNA end better, TRBJ2-7 makes the J call doubtful. CDR1 and CDR2 from the germline V gene are DFQATT and SNEGSKA (reference sequence). This CDR3 comprises 14 residues. CDR3 nucleotides: TGCAGTGCTAACCGGGGACTAGCGGGAGACGAGCAGTACTTC. It translates to CSANRGLAGDEQYF.

The rearrangement links TRBV5-1 to TRBJ2-7, with unresolved D. Germline V lookup: CDR1 SGHRS, CDR2 YFSETQ. The length of the CDR3 is 15 residues. Trimming left V 4 bases short and J 4 bases short, with 18 bases between. The CDR3 spells CASSGQAGSFYEQYF. The CDR3 nucleotides are TGCGCCAGCAGCGGGCAAGCCGGATCCTTTTACGAGCAGTACTTC.

The CDR3 coding sequence is TGTGCCAGCAGGGAGACTAGCGGGAGTTTGCCAGAGACCCAGTACTTC. It specifies CASRETSGSLPETQYF. The chain is built from TRBV3-1 and TRBJ2-5, with 12 positions matching TRBD2. V was clipped by 6 bases and J by 4 bases; unmatched bases: 9. The germline V gene encodes CDR1 LGHDT and CDR2 YNNKEL (reference sequence). The CDR3 totals 16 residues.

This rearrangement joins TRBV30 to TRBJ1-2; D gene unclear. The germline gives CDR1 GTSNPN, CDR2 SVGIG (reference sequence). The CDR3 has 16 residues. Trimming pared 2 bases from V and 5 bases from J, leaving 21 bases between. The CDR3 loop is CAWSPGNIPERYGYTF. The CDR3 region has the DNA TGTGCCTGGAGTCCGGGGAATATCCCAGAACGGTATGGCTACACCTTC.

The sample holds a few counts of this clonotype. This rearrangement joins TRBV5-5 to TRBJ2-1, with 9 bases matching TRBD2. CDR1 SGHKS and CDR2 YYEKEE come from the germline V gene (reference sequence). The CDR3 contains 16 residues. The V segment lost 0 bases and the J segment 5 bases; nucleotides outside the gene matches: 6. CDR3 in amino acids: CASSLVVAGVNNEQFF. CDR3 DNA: TGTGCCAGCAGCTTGGTGGTAGCGGGGGTGAACAATGAGCAGTTCTTC.

This clonotype was detected only a few times. This rearrangement joins TRBV28 to TRBJ2-3, with D hard to call. V lost 8 bases and J 8 bases, leaving 8 bases between the germline ends. The CDR3 runs 10 residues. Germline lookup yields CDR1 MDHEN and CDR2 SYDVKM. The CDR3 sequence: CASGVGTQYF. The CDR3 DNA is TGTGCCAGCGGCGTCGGTACGCAGTATTTT.

The genes are TRBV24-1 and TRBJ1-4; 7 nucleotides match TRBD1. CDR3 size: 16 residues. The J segment lost 8 bases and the V segment lost 5 bases, leaving 13 bases of the junction unmatched. Germline loops: CDR1 KGHDR, CDR2 SFDVKD. The CDR3 sequence: CATSANSRQGGEKLFF. CDR3 coding DNA: TGTGCCACCAGTGCTAATTCGCGACAGGGCGGAGAAAAACTGTTTTTT.

The J gene is TRBJ2-7, the V gene TRBV29-1, with D possibly TRBD2 on 6 matching bases. Trimming cost V 6 bases and J 2 bases, with 26 bases left between them. The CDR3 totals 17 residues. The germline V gene encodes CDR1 SQVTM and CDR2 ANQGSEA. Written as DNA, the CDR3 is TGCAGCGTCTGTACGGCCATGGTTTCGGGGGATCCCTACGAGCAGTACTTC. Translated: CSVCTAMVSGDPYEQYF.

This clonotype has only a few counts. The chain links TRBV6-5 to TRBJ2-7, with TRBD1 matching over 10 bases. J was trimmed by 5 bases and V by 4 bases; bases with no gene match: 5. The CDR3 covers 14 residues. The germline gives CDR1 MNHEY, CDR2 SVGAGI. CDR3 DNA: TGTGCCAGCAGTTCCAGACAGGGGGCCCACGAGCAGTACTTC. Its protein product is CASSSRQGAHEQYF.

The chain joins TRBV27 to TRBJ1-2, with no clear D. V was cut by 0 bases and J by 4 bases, with 12 bases left in between. This CDR3 contains 15 residues. In germline, CDR1 is MNHEY, CDR2 SMNVEV (reference sequence). The CDR3 loop reads CASSLSIRVGYGYTF. In nucleotides, the CDR3 is TGTGCCAGCAGTTTATCTATCCGGGTTGGCTATGGCTACACCTTC.

This clonotype showed up just a few times. This chain connects TRBV10-3 to TRBJ2-7; 9 bases map to TRBD1. With V trimmed by 10 bases and J by 5 bases, 9 bases remained unmatched. CDR3 length: 13 amino acids. Germline values: CDR1 ENHRY, CDR2 SYGVKD. The CDR3 here is CATRTGAIHEQYF. In DNA form, the CDR3 reads TGTGCCACCCGGACAGGGGCTATACACGAGCAGTACTTC.

The chain uses TRBV12-3 or TRBV12-4 and TRBJ1-5, with D hard to call. Trimming removed 5 bases from V and 1 base from J, with 9 bases in between. The CDR3 is 14 residues long. The CDR3: CASSPRPSNQPQHF. CDR3 in DNA: TGTGCCAGCAGTCCCCGGCCCAGCAATCAGCCCCAGCATTTT.

Only a few counts were recorded for this clonotype. The chain combines TRBV13 with TRBJ2-5, with D maybe TRBD1 (5 bases). This CDR3 contains 16 residues. CDR1 is PRHDT, CDR2 FYEKMQ, per germline (reference sequence). V lost 1 base and J lost 2, with 14 bases in between. In DNA form, the CDR3 reads TGTGCCAGCAGCTTAGAGGGTGACAGTCAACAAGAGACCCAGTACTTC. Its translation: CASSLEGDSQQETQYF.

This clonotype was detected a few times. This chain uses TRBV10-2 with TRBJ1-1; no reliable D call. From germline, CDR1 is WSHSY and CDR2 SAAADI. Trimming stripped 6 bases from V and 5 bases from J, with 16 bases between. This CDR3 has 14 amino acids. CDR3 in DNA: TGCGCCAGCAGGGGCGGCAGCTGGGTAACTGAAGCTTTCTTT. It yields the protein CASRGGSWVTEAFF.

This clonotype was picked up a small number of times. V gene TRBV28 combines with J gene TRBJ2-5; 7 nucleotides line up with TRBD1. The CDR3 loop spans 11 amino acids. The ends lost 5 bases at V and 10 bases at J; junction bases unmatched: 4. Germline assignment: CDR1 MDHEN and CDR2 SYDVKM. The CDR3: CASSETGIQYF. CDR3 bases: TGTGCCAGCAGTGAGACAGGGATCCAGTACTTC.

This rearrangement joins TRBV20-1 to TRBJ2-5; 7 nucleotides match TRBD1. The germline V gene has CDR1 DFQATT and CDR2 SNEGSKA (reference sequence). Trimming cost V 6 bases and J 3 bases; bases outside gene matches: 7. This CDR3 contains 13 residues. The CDR3 reads CSARKGTEETQYF. CDR3 coding DNA: TGCAGTGCGAGAAAAGGGACAGAAGAGACCCAGTACTTC.

The rearrangement joins TRBV12-3 or TRBV12-4 to TRBJ2-5, with no clear D. Trimming cost V 2 bases and J 2 bases, with 6 bases left between them. The CDR3 runs to 13 residues. CDR3: CASSLRLQETQYF. The CDR3, as DNA: TGTGCCAGCAGTTTACGGTTACAAGAGACCCAGTACTTC.